The T cell receptor beta chain described here comes from a study of cytomegalovirus exposure and HLA in healthy donors (TCRdb year 2017). Study-wide context: A later analysis indicated that the roughly 120 validation repertoires were generated on the platform also employed for the approximately 670 repertoires of the first cohort. The aim of the study was to test whether cataloging public T cell receptors could identify signatures of past pathogen exposure. In addition to the first cohort of roughly 700 subjects, a separate validation cohort of approximately 110 different subjects was used. High-throughput TCR immunosequencing, statistical association of individual TCRs with disease status, and machine learning were combined to predict cytomegalovirus infection status.

The donors belonged to the validation cohort of 90 to 150 subjects, which was separate from the roughly 700-subject first cohort. With regard to this clone: Its antigen target is currently unknown. Base qualities are not recorded, but no much larger clone differs from it by a single base.

The paper's findings and limits, for the study overall: Cytomegalovirus status was reported to be diagnosed by the classifier with high specificity and sensitivity in both the original and validation cohorts. In the study, approximately 160 TCR beta chains were listed as associated with cytomegalovirus. A few of the identified cytomegalovirus-associated TCR beta chains were confirmed in vitro to be specific for cytomegalovirus antigens. A later analysis found that TCRs clustered in the first cohort also tended to co-occur in the 95 to 150 validation repertoires, with more than 90% of cluster scores above 0. The authors suggested that the approach could potentially be generalized to other disease states and immunological phenotypes. The validation cohort had no HLA typing available for a later analysis, so co-occurrence within that cohort was assessed over all 130 or so repertoires. Across donors, most TCR sequences were observed very rarely, whereas some public TCRs were present in many individuals.

Relative to germline, V is missing 9 bases and J is missing 7 bases, with 18 bases of the junction outside any gene match. Taken from the germline V gene, the CDR1 and CDR2 loops are MGHRA and YSYEKL. Reading from cysteine to phenylalanine, the CDR3 counts 17 amino acids. The entry retains the CDR3 DNA only, 51 bases that are in frame from base 1. The protocol used for the library was the immunoSEQ multiplex PCR assay. The original pipeline was this. A statistical classification framework was built for diagnosing cytomegalovirus status from the catalog of TCR beta chain sequences. TCRdb retrieved this table from immuneACCESS and kept in-frame rearrangements only. Not all clones are present; in checked studies, unresolved V genes account for under half, and no reason is known for the remainder. V, J and clone size are those of that table, while D and trimming were read from the DNA. This sample holds approximately 160,000 clones; 85% to 90% were observed only once. Of the sample, over 4% is held by the ten largest clones.

This chain joins TRBV4-1 to TRBJ2-2; 9 junctional bases match TRBD2. Sequencing was performed on PBMCs. The receptor comes from a young man in good health and CMV-seropositive. In nucleotides, the sequence is TGCGCCAGTTCAAGGCGGGAGGGCCGGTTAACTCACGGGGAGCTGTTTTTT. This gives the protein CASSRREGRLTHGELFF.